The T cell receptor (beta chain) described here comes from a study of cytomegalovirus exposure and HLA in healthy donors. Study conclusions and caveats: It was reported that TCR beta sequences correctly inferred the HLA-A and HLA-B alleles for most subjects. Among the CMV-associated chains, a few were confirmed in vitro as specific for CMV antigens. There were some V segments, including TRBV6-2 and TRBV6-3, excluded as indistinguishable. The records held CMV serostatus as the only immune exposure information.

The CDR3 is made up of 11 amino acids. Trimming cost V 5 bases and J 3 bases, with 4 bases left between them. Germline lookup yields CDR1 SQVTM and CDR2 ANQGSEA. The PCR had 60 Vbeta and 13 Jbeta primers. Using immunoSEQ multiplex PCR, the repertoire was profiled, and TCRdb retains in-frame clones only, with some absent. This sample has about 150,000 clones, with roughly 63% found just once. As concerns this clone: The antigen remains unidentified.

The sample taken for sequencing was PBMCs. The V and J genes are TRBV29-1 and TRBJ2-2, with D unresolved. This sequence was found in an older woman in good health and CMV-seropositive. Here the CDR3 DNA reads TGCAGCGTTCAATACACCGGGGAGCTGTTTTTT. Translated: CSVQYTGELFF.